The 10 T cell receptor beta chains in this list originate from one sample, sequenced in a study of shared clonotypes between healthy human individuals. Profiled with immunoSEQ multiplex PCR; TCRdb holds only in-frame clones, not every one. The sample shows 2,100,000 or so clones, approximately 96% of them seen only once. Sequencing was done on a sample of naive CD4+ T cells sorted from blood. Sample subset: CD45RA+ positively selected. Receptor source: a man between 18 and 35 years old in good health.

The chain uses TRBV30 and TRBJ2-3, with D maybe TRBD1 (6 bases). Per the germline V gene, CDR1 is GTSNPN and CDR2 is SVGIG (reference sequence). CDR3 length: 12 amino acids. Trimming stripped 7 bases from V and 2 bases from J, with 10 bases between. CDR3 in amino acids: CAFGGYTDTQYF. CDR3 DNA: TGTGCCTTTGGGGGCTACACAGATACGCAGTATTTT.

V gene TRBV7-2 combines with J gene TRBJ1-2, with D maybe TRBD1 (5 bases). Trimming removed 5 bases from V and 2 bases from J, with 12 bases in between. The CDR3 loop spans 14 amino acids. Germline lookup yields CDR1 SGHTA and CDR2 FQGNSA. The CDR3, as DNA: TGTGCCAGCAGCCCGATTCAGGGCAACTATGGCTACACCTTC. It translates to CASSPIQGNYGYTF.

The CDR3, as DNA: TGTGCCAGCAGCTTAGTCGGTAGCGGGAGAGAGACGCAGTATTTT. Amino acid sequence: CASSLVGSGRETQYF. The rearrangement joins TRBV7-9 to TRBJ2-3, with 9 bases lining up with TRBD2. Per germline, CDR1 SEHNR and CDR2 FQNEAQ (reference sequence). Losses at the gene ends were 1 base for V and 9 bases for J; bases not matched to a gene: 8. The CDR3 has 15 amino acids.

The chain uses TRBV5-4 and TRBJ2-7; D ambiguous. The CDR3 has 14 residues. V lost 0 bases and J 2 bases, leaving 9 bases between the germline ends. Germline CDR1 SGHNT, CDR2 YYREEE (reference sequence). CDR3 nucleotides: TGTGCCAGCAGCTTGGGTGAGGTACCCTACGAGCAGTACTTC. Its translation: CASSLGEVPYEQYF. Supplemented by reference TRBV5-4 and TRBJ2-7, the full variable domain reads ETGVTQSPTHLIKTRGQQVTLRCSSQSGHNTVSWYQQALGQGPQFIFQYYREEENGRGNFPPRFSGLQFPNYSSELNVNALELDDSALYLCASSLGEVPYEQYFGPGTRLTVT.

This sequence joins TRBV5-1 and TRBJ2-1; 9 bases fit TRBD1. The germline V gene has CDR1 SGHRS and CDR2 YFSETQ. The CDR3 runs to 13 residues. The V and J ends lost 7 bases and 7 bases, in that order; junction bases with no gene match: 6. This CDR3 reads CASGRDRVNEQFF. DNA for the CDR3: TGCGCCAGCGGGAGGGACAGGGTAAATGAGCAGTTCTTC.

This clone was observed once. The V gene is TRBV5-4, the J gene TRBJ2-7; D possibly corresponds to TRBD2 (5 bases). The CDR3 length is 17 residues. Trimming pared 0 bases from V and 7 bases from J, leaving 23 bases between. Germline V CDR1 and CDR2: SGHNT, YYREEE (reference sequence). The CDR3 sequence is CASSLGGMQGRGGEQYF. The CDR3 DNA follows: TGTGCCAGCAGCTTGGGGGGAATGCAAGGTCGCGGCGGGGAGCAGTACTTC. The entire variable domain, with the rest obtained from reference TRBV5-4 and TRBJ2-7, is as follows: ETGVTQSPTHLIKTRGQQVTLRCSSQSGHNTVSWYQQALGQGPQFIFQYYREEENGRGNFPPRFSGLQFPNYSSELNVNALELDDSALYLCASSLGGMQGRGGEQYFGPGTRLTVT.

The chain recombines TRBV7-2 with TRBJ2-3; TRBD2 aligns across 10 bases. The CDR3 totals 18 residues. Germline lookup yields CDR1 SGHTA and CDR2 FQGNSA. J gave up 0 bases and V 3 bases, and 9 bases lay outside the gene matches. The CDR3 coding sequence is TGTGCCAGCAGCTTCATAGGACTAGCGGAATCTAGCACAGATACGCAGTATTTT. Amino acids: CASSFIGLAESSTDTQYF.

The V and J genes are TRBV9 and TRBJ1-2; D perhaps matches TRBD1 (5 bases). V was shortened by 0 bases and J by 6 bases, with 15 bases between the two germline ends. The length of the CDR3 is 15 residues. Looked up from germline, CDR1 is SGDLS and CDR2 is YYNGEE. The CDR3 region is CASSVAPGLSDGYTF. In DNA, the CDR3 is TGTGCCAGCAGCGTAGCCCCGGGACTTTCCGATGGCTACACCTTC.

This chain uses TRBV10-3 with TRBJ1-4; possible D gene TRBD1, 6 bases. Between the trimmed V and J ends, which lost 5 bases and 3 bases, there was a span of 10 bases. Germline V gene data show CDR1 as ENHRY and CDR2 as SYGVKD. This CDR3 comprises 14 residues. This chain's CDR3 is CAISSTGSNEKLFF. The CDR3 DNA reads as TGTGCCATCAGTTCGACAGGCTCTAATGAAAAACTGTTTTTT.

This sequence joins TRBV15 and TRBJ2-3, with D possibly being TRBD1 (6 bases). Germline CDR1 is LNHNV and CDR2 is YYDKDF (reference sequence). The CDR3 is 15 residues long. The ends were cut back, 3 bases at V and 0 bases at J, with 10 bases in the middle. As DNA, the CDR3 is TGTGCCACCAGCAGGAGGACAGTGAGCACAGATACGCAGTATTTT. Translation gives CATSRRTVSTDTQYF.